The clone carrying this T cell receptor beta chain was counted a few times. These data come from a study of blood T cell repertoires in COVID-19. Per germline, CDR1 MNHNS and CDR2 SASEGT. The V gene end was trimmed by 0 bases and the J gene end by 4 bases; junction bases not matched to a gene: 1. The CDR3 is made up of 14 amino acids. Profiled with immunoSEQ multiplex PCR; TCRdb holds only in-frame clones, not every one. The table has a few hundred thousand clones, about 86% seen once. This TCR came from a man aged 50 or older with active or convalescent COVID-19. What was sequenced was peripheral blood. This chain links TRBV6-1 with TRBJ2-3, with TRBD1 matching over 7 bases. In DNA, the CDR3 is TGTGCCAGCAGTGAAGCAACAGGGGCAGATACGCAGTATTTT. As protein: CASSEATGADTQYF.